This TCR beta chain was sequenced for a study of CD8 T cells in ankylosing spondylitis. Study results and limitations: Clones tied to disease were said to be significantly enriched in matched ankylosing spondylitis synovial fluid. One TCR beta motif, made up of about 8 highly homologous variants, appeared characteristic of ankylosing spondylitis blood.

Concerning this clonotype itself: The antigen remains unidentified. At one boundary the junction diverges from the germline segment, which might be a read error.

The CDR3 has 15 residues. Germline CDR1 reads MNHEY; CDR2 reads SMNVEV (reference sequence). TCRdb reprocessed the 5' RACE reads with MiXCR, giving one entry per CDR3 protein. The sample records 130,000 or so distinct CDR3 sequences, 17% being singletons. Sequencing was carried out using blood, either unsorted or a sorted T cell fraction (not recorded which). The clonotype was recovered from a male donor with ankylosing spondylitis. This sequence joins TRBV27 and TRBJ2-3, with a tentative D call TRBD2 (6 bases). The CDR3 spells CTSGTGGNRPDTQYF. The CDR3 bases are TGTACCAGCGGTACGGGCGGGAACAGGCCAGATACGCAGTATTTT.